Listed here are 10 T cell receptor beta chains from one sample, sequenced in a study of cytomegalovirus exposure and HLA in healthy donors. PCR employed 60 Vbeta and 13 Jbeta primers. Data came from immunoSEQ multiplex PCR; TCRdb stores just in-frame clones and leaves some out. Of some 180,000 clones listed, approximately 80% were seen once; the top ten hold around 1.4%. Sequenced input: PBMCs. These receptors were taken from a girl between 10 and 17 years old in good health and CMV-seropositive.

The V and J genes are TRBV2 and TRBJ2-1; TRBD1 aligns across 9 bases. The length of the CDR3 is 14 residues. The trim removed 2 bases at V and 9 bases at J, leaving 5 bases unmatched. Germline values: CDR1 SNHLY, CDR2 FYNNEI. The CDR3 DNA is TGTGCCAGCAGTGAAAGGGACAGGGCGAGTGAGCAGTTCTTC. Translated: CASSERDRASEQFF.

The chain links TRBV11-3 to TRBJ2-7; 14 bases agree with TRBD2. Germline loops: CDR1 SGHNT, CDR2 YENEEA. The CDR3 consists of 17 residues. With V trimmed by 5 bases and J by 8 bases, 14 bases remained unmatched. The CDR3, as DNA: TGTGCCAGCAGCCAGTCGGGACTAGCGGGAGTTGTCTTGAAGCAGTACTTC. This sequence encodes CASSQSGLAGVVLKQYF.

This rearrangement joins TRBV5-4 to TRBJ2-1, with 7 nucleotides matching TRBD2. This CDR3 spans 17 amino acids. Germline loops: CDR1 SGHNT, CDR2 YYREEE (reference sequence). V was clipped by 2 bases and J by 0 bases; unmatched bases: 8. CDR3 residues: CASSFSRGSSSYNEQFF. The CDR3 nucleotides read TGTGCCAGCAGCTTTTCCCGCGGGAGCAGCTCCTACAATGAGCAGTTCTTC.

This clone has just a few counts. CDR3: CSVEEGIGDNEQFF. In DNA, the CDR3 is TGCAGCGTTGAAGAGGGGATAGGGGACAATGAGCAGTTCTTC. The chain couples TRBV29-1 to TRBJ2-1; a possible D gene is TRBD1 (5 bases). V lost 0 bases and J 5 bases, leaving 11 bases between the germline ends. Germline CDR1 SQVTM, CDR2 ANQGSEA. The CDR3 is 14 amino acids.

CDR3 in DNA: TGTGCCAGCAGTGAGGGACTAGCGGGAGGGGTAGGGTCTGGGGCCAACGTCCTGACTTTC. Amino acid sequence: CASSEGLAGGVGSGANVLTF. This rearrangement joins TRBV6-1 to TRBJ2-6; 16 positions agree with TRBD2. V was clipped by 3 bases and J by 1 base; unmatched bases: 6. The germline gives CDR1 MNHNS, CDR2 SASEGT. This CDR3 spans 20 amino acids.

The chain uses TRBV27 and TRBJ2-7, with a possible D match to TRBD2 (5 bases). The CDR3 is made up of 14 amino acids. Trimming took off 2 bases at V and 0 bases at J, with 8 bases between the two ends. Germline CDR1 and CDR2: MNHEY and SMNVEV (reference sequence). The DNA of the CDR3 is TGTGCCAGCAGTTTAGGAGGAGTCTCCTACGAGCAGTACTTC. Its protein product is CASSLGGVSYEQYF.

The chain recombines TRBV29-1 with TRBJ2-5; no reliable D call. The end of the DNA is better explained by TRBJ2-7, so the J call may be wrong. This CDR3 comprises 11 residues. The V gene's germline CDR1 is SQVTM and CDR2 ANQGSEA. The DNA for the CDR3 is TGCAGCGTTGGCGAGCGCCACGAGCAGTACTTC. Its protein product is CSVGERHEQYF.

The V gene is TRBV2, the J gene TRBJ2-5, with 10 nucleotides matching TRBD2. CDR1 and CDR2 from the germline V gene are SNHLY and FYNNEI. V shed 6 bases, J shed 3 bases, and the junction held 10 bases outside the gene matches. The length of the CDR3 is 16 residues. This chain's CDR3 is CASSPVEAGGKETQYF. The CDR3 nucleotides are TGTGCCAGCAGCCCGGTAGAAGCGGGAGGGAAAGAGACCCAGTACTTC.

As concerns this clone: Within the sample, other DNA sequences also encode this same CDR3. The CDR3 spells CASSLRLAGEETQYF. In nucleotides, the CDR3 is TGTGCCAGCAGCTTGCGGCTAGCGGGAGAAGAGACCCAGTACTTC. The rearrangement uses TRBV5-4 and TRBJ2-5; TRBD2 aligns across 10 bases. Germline trimming cut 1 base from V and 3 bases from J; bases unmatched to any gene: 3. CDR1 and CDR2 (germline): SGHNT, YYREEE (reference sequence). The CDR3 has 15 residues.

The chain carries TRBV4-1 and TRBJ2-1; D perhaps matches TRBD1 (5 bases). From germline, CDR1 is MGHRA and CDR2 YSYEKL. V was trimmed by 2 bases and J by 6 bases, leaving 8 bases between them. This CDR3 has 13 residues. The CDR3 DNA sequence: TGCGCCAGCAGCCAATATAGGGGCAATGAGCAGTTCTTC. Protein product: CASSQYRGNEQFF.